The rows below give T cell receptor beta chains drawn from one sample of a study of vaccination and CD4 T cells after COVID-19. Each CDR3 protein gets one entry after TCRdb re-called the PCR reads with MiXCR. This sample has 17,000 or so distinct CDR3 sequences, with around 40% found just once. These receptors have no known antigen. This specimen was CD4+ T cells from blood, cultured in vitro, taken before SARS-CoV-2 vaccination. These receptors came from a human donor who had recovered from COVID-19. Each CDR3 is given with its conserved first and last residue. A D gene is named only where the DNA matches it firmly. Size tells how often a clone was seen (once, few, many) or the class of an expanded clone, and some rows leave it out.

>TRBD1|TRBJ1-2|TRBV27|NA
CASRPPRTGGDGYTF
TGTGCCAGCAGACCTCCCCGGACAGGGGGTGATGGCTACACCTTC
>NA|TRBJ1-2|TRBV7-8|NA
CASSLNHGGYTF
TGTGCCAGCAGCTTAAACCACGGCGGCTACACCTTC
>TRBD1|TRBJ1-5|TRBV6-1|NA
CASTWDRGQLQPQHF
TGTGCCAGCACCTGGGACAGGGGGCAACTTCAGCCCCAGCATTTT
>NA|TRBJ1-6|TRBV19|NA
CASSPRQGPSQNSPLHF
TGTGCCAGTAGTCCCCGCCAGGGACCGAGCCAGAATTCACCCCTCCACTTT
>NA|TRBJ1-2|TRBV6-2/TRBV6-3|few
CASSYPAGGANYGYTF
TGTGCCAGCAGTTACCCAGCGGGCGGAGCTAACTATGGCTACACCTTC
>TRBD1|TRBJ1-1|TRBV6-2/TRBV6-3|NA
CATRDRAASYTEAFF
TGTGCCACCCGGGACAGGGCAGCGTCGTACACTGAAGCTTTCTTT
>NA|TRBJ1-1|TRBV12-3/TRBV12-4|NA
CASSFSENTEAFF
TGTGCCAGCAGTTTCAGCGAGAACACTGAAGCTTTCTTT
>TRBD1|TRBJ2-7|TRBV19|NA
CASSPGQVSYEQYF
TGTGCCAGTAGCCCGGGACAGGTATCCTACGAGCAGTACTTC
>TRBD2|TRBJ2-1|TRBV24-1|few
CATSGVRGSSSYNEQFF
TGTGCCACCAGTGGAGTGCGGGGGTCGAGCTCCTACAATGAGCAGTTCTTC
>TRBD1|TRBJ2-7|TRBV6-2/TRBV6-3|NA
CASSRRRGQADYEQYF
TGTGCCAGCAGTCGCCGACGGGGACAGGCAGATTACGAGCAGTACTTC
>NA|TRBJ2-5|TRBV20-1|NA
CSARGGVGVWETQYF
TGCAGTGCTAGGGGGGGAGTGGGAGTGTGGGAAACCCAGTACTTC
>NA|TRBJ1-2|TRBV4-3|NA
CASSQASTGGGSYGYTF
TGCGCCAGCAGCCAGGCCTCCACGGGGGGGGGAAGTTATGGCTACACCTTC
>NA|TRBJ1-1|TRBV19|NA
CASSIAGRDTEAFF
TGTGCCAGTAGTATTGCAGGGAGGGACACTGAAGCTTTCTTT
>NA|TRBJ1-1|TRBV19|few
CASSHTRNTEAFF
TGTGCCAGTAGTCACACCAGGAACACTGAAGCTTTCTTT
>TRBD2|TRBJ2-3|TRBV5-1|NA
CASSLQLAATDTQYF
TGCGCCAGCAGCTTGCAGCTAGCGGCCACAGATACGCAGTATTTT
>TRBD1|TRBJ1-5|TRBV20-1|NA
CSAADRGGNQPQHF
TGCAGTGCTGCCGACAGGGGCGGCAATCAGCCCCAGCATTTT
>NA|TRBJ2-5|TRBV5-1|NA
CASSLNTVGGETQYF
TGCGCCAGCAGCTTAAATACAGTGGGAGGAGAGACCCAGTACTTC
>NA|TRBJ1-1|TRBV20-1|few
CSARYSIGTEAFF
TGCAGTGCTAGGTACAGTATTGGGACCGAAGCTTTCTTT
>NA|TRBJ1-5|TRBV19|NA
CASSFGNQPQHF
TGTGCCAGTAGTTTCGGAAATCAGCCCCAGCATTTT
>TRBD1|TRBJ1-2|TRBV7-9|few
CASSSYETGGGGYTF
TGTGCCAGCAGCTCCTATGAGACAGGGGGCGGGGGCTACACCTTC
>TRBD1|TRBJ1-1|TRBV6-1|NA
CASSEAWTGDTEAFF
TGTGCCAGCAGTGAAGCGTGGACAGGGGACACTGAAGCTTTCTTT
>NA|TRBJ2-3|TRBV20-1|NA
CSCRTVTDTQYF
TGCAGTTGCCGGACAGTCACAGATACGCAGTATTTT